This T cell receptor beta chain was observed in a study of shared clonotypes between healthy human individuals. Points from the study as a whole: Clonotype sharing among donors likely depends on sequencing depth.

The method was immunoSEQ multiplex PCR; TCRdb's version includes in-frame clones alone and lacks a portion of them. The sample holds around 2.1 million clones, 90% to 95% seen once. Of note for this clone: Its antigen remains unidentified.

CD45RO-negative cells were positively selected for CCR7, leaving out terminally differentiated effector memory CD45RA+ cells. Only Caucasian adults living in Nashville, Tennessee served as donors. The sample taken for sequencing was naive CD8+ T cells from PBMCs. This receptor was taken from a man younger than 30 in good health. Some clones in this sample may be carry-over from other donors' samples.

CDR3 in amino acids: CASSWRGRALSEQFF. CDR3 nucleotide sequence: TGTGCCAGCAGCTGGAGGGGGAGGGCCCTCAGTGAGCAGTTCTTC. The rearrangement links TRBV7-2 to TRBJ2-1, with a tentative D call TRBD2 (7 bases). This CDR3 region has 15 residues. In germline, CDR1 is SGHTA, CDR2 FQGNSA. V lost 4 bases, J lost 9 bases, and 19 bases lay in between.